This T cell receptor beta chain was obtained from a study of T cell changes during pregnancy in multiple sclerosis. TCRdb's table, derived via immunoSEQ multiplex PCR, lists solely in-frame clones and lacks some. The table shows approximately 93,000 clones, with 85% to 95% occurring only once. CDR1 MNHNY and CDR2 SVGAGI come from the germline V gene (reference sequence). The CDR3 runs 10 residues. The V and J ends lost 9 bases and 7 bases respectively, with 9 bases between them. Sequencing was performed on peripheral blood, taken before pregnancy. This sequence originates from a female donor with multiple sclerosis, enrolled in a pregnancy study. The chain has TRBV6-6 and TRBJ1-2; perhaps TRBD1 as D (5 bases). CDR3 DNA sequence: TGTGCCAGTGGACAATTTGGCTACACCTTC. This gives the protein CASGQFGYTF.